This T cell receptor (beta chain) derives from a study of early T cells in non-severe SARS-CoV-2 infection (dated by TCRdb to about 2021). For the study in its entirety: Bulk RNA from unsorted whole blood was used for TCR sequencing, so alpha and beta chains could not be paired. Overall results and qualifications from the work: VDJdb matching was skewed toward anti-spike CD8 responses, so virus-specific expansions were likely underestimated and private and CD4 specificities were missed.

This clonotype was counted only a few times. Its antigen is not yet known. The input lacks base qualities; no much larger clone sits a single base away. This was a case-control study nested in a cohort of healthcare workers in London, UK, who had nasopharyngeal swab PCR tests and blood samples taken every week. Healthcare workers were recruited between 23 and 31 March 2020, during the week of the UK lockdown, and were followed weekly for up to about 16 weeks. The library was made by 5' RACE. Sequencing used a NextSeq 500. In the TCR library protocol, unique molecular identifiers were attached to individual cDNA molecules to correct for PCR bias and sequencing error. Sequencing covered both TCR alpha and beta chains, and within each sample the abundances of alpha and beta sequences were tightly co-correlated. As for how the authors treated the data: Decombinator V4 was used to perform V gene, J gene and CDR3 annotation of TCR sequences. TCRs were defined as expanded if a significant change between any two time points was detected under a Poisson model with p below 0.0001. Abundances of TCRs were expressed as counts per million after normalisation to the total number of TCRs sequenced in each sample. VDJdb, accessed 1 November 2021, was searched for CMV, EBV and SARS-CoV-2 annotated TCRs, excluding TCRs annotated for multiple antigens. The public sequencing data were trimmed at Q25 with fastp and processed into clonotypes with MiXCR by TCRdb, which kept only in-frame beta chains. Merged by CDR3 protein, the rows form single entries marked with the most common genes and DNA. TCRdb's processing, not the authors' own work, is the source of the V and J calls. For this sample the table gives approximately 75,000 distinct CDR3 sequences, of which roughly 15% were detected only once. The ten biggest clones cover about 4% of the sample.

The sequences come from whole blood, collected at baseline. This receptor was taken from an adult who was a healthcare worker with PCR-confirmed SARS-CoV-2 infection or an uninfected control (not recorded which).

The CDR3 reads CASSPRLADNSYEQYF. The nucleotides read TGTGCCAGCAGTCCGCGACTAGCGGATAACTCCTACGAGCAGTACTTC. Here the chain combines TRBV28 and TRBJ2-7, with 9 bases in between that match TRBD2. The CDR3 has 16 amino acids, counting the end cysteine and phenylalanine. Only the CDR3 region is kept as DNA, spanning 48 bases read in frame from base 1. Reading the germline V gene gives CDR1 MDHEN and CDR2 SYDVKM. Trimmed from V: 5 bases; trimmed from J: 0 bases; junction bases lacking a gene match: 8.